Below are 23 T cell receptor beta chains sequenced from a single sample in a study of CD8+ T cells in alopecia areata. Once RNA had been extracted, it was reverse transcribed into cDNA to act as the sequencing template. Profiling relied on immunoSEQ multiplex PCR, and the TCRdb table lists in-frame clones only, not all of them. The sample has roughly 130,000 clones; over 50% are singletons. The sequencing used CD4+ T cells sorted from blood, collected at week 0. All receptors come from a human donor with alopecia areata.

This chain links TRBV5-1 with TRBJ2-3; D may be TRBD2 (6 bases). Germline V gene data show CDR1 as SGHRS and CDR2 as YFSETQ. Trimming removed 1 base at V and 1 base at J, with 16 bases between. The CDR3 has 17 amino acids. The chain's CDR3 is CASSLSVRRGRTDTQYF. In DNA, the CDR3 is TGCGCCAGCAGCTTGAGTGTGCGGCGGGGCCGCACAGATACGCAGTATTTT.

The chain joins TRBV19 to TRBJ1-5; the D is unclear. Trimming took 8 bases from V and 2 from J, leaving 16 bases between them. In germline, CDR1 is LNHDA, CDR2 SQIVND (reference sequence). CDR3 length: 15 amino acids. Here the CDR3 reads CASRTSRKGNQPQHF. CDR3 nucleotide sequence: TGTGCCAGTCGGACCTCCCGAAAGGGCAATCAGCCCCAGCATTTT. Looking up the rest from reference TRBV19 and TRBJ1-5 gives the full variable domain: DGGITQSPKYLFRKEGQNVTLSCEQNLNHDAMYWYRQDPGQGLRLIYYSQIVNDFQKGDIAEGYSVSREKKESFPLTVTSAQKNPTAFYLCASRTSRKGNQPQHFGDGTRLSIL.

The chain is built from TRBV6-6 and TRBJ2-1, with TRBD2 matching over 8 bases. From germline, CDR1 is MNHNY and CDR2 SVGAGI (reference sequence). The CDR3 has 16 amino acids. V was pared by 0 bases and J by 7 bases, with 8 bases of the junction left unmatched. The CDR3 nucleotides are TGTGCCAGCAGTTACTCGACAGCGGGAGTAGGGAATGAGCAGTTCTTC. It specifies CASSYSTAGVGNEQFF.

V usage is TRBV14 and J usage is TRBJ1-3; 7 bases map to TRBD1. The germline V gene has CDR1 SGHDN and CDR2 FVKESK. The V segment lost 5 bases and the J segment 0 bases; nucleotides outside the gene matches: 4. The CDR3 has 15 amino acids. This CDR3 is CASSAAGGSGNTIYF. For the CDR3, the DNA is TGTGCCAGCAGCGCGGCAGGGGGCTCTGGAAACACCATATATTTT.

The chain is built from TRBV5-1 and TRBJ2-1; D call uncertain. The V gene lost 0 bases and the J gene lost 9 bases, with 4 bases spanning the gap. Germline CDR1 and CDR2: SGHRS and YFSETQ. This CDR3 spans 11 amino acids. CDR3 sequence (DNA): TGCGCCAGCAGCTTGGTTGGTGAGCAGTTCTTC. This encodes CASSLVGEQFF.

CDR3 amino acids: CASSPSQYQTQYF. Written as DNA, the CDR3 is TGTGCCAGCAGCCCGTCACAATACCAGACCCAGTACTTC. The genes are TRBV2 and TRBJ2-5; no firm D call. V lost 6 bases and J lost 6, with 14 bases in between. Germline V CDR1 and CDR2: SNHLY, FYNNEI. CDR3 length: 13 amino acids.

The chain combines TRBV4-2 with TRBJ2-1; 10 positions match TRBD2. From germline, CDR1 is LGHNA and CDR2 YNFKEQ. V was clipped by 2 bases and J by 5 bases; unmatched bases: 18. This CDR3 has 20 amino acids. The CDR3 spells CASSQISPSGGPGTHNEQFF. In DNA, the CDR3 is TGTGCCAGCAGCCAAATTAGCCCTAGCGGGGGCCCAGGGACTCACAATGAGCAGTTCTTC.

V usage is TRBV5-1 and J usage is TRBJ2-7; D possibly corresponds to TRBD1 (7 bases). CDR1 is SGHRS, CDR2 YFSETQ, per germline. The CDR3 covers 14 residues. V lost 4 bases and J 6 bases, leaving 17 bases between the germline ends. Here the CDR3 reads CASSQAGGKGEQYF. The CDR3 bases are TGCGCCAGCAGCCAGGCAGGGGGGAAAGGCGAGCAGTACTTC.

The chain recombines TRBV28 with TRBJ2-6, with unresolved D. From germline, CDR1 is MDHEN and CDR2 SYDVKM. This CDR3 comprises 13 residues. The V gene lost 6 bases and the J gene lost 2 bases, with 5 bases spanning the gap. The CDR3 bases are TGTGCCAGCAGCGTGGCTGGGGCCAACGTCCTGACTTTC. It is translated as CASSVAGANVLTF. Complete variable domain (other parts from reference TRBV28 and TRBJ2-6): DVKVTQSSRYLVKRTGEKVFLECVQDMDHENMFWYRQDPGLGLRLIYFSYDVKMKEKGDIPEGYSVSREKKERFSLILESASTNQTSMYLCASSVAGANVLTFGAGSRLTVL.

This clone was picked up a small number of times. This sequence joins TRBV4-3 and TRBJ1-5; no definite D call. The ends were cut back, 0 bases at V and 3 bases at J, with 9 bases in the middle. The CDR3 loop spans 15 amino acids. Germline V gene sequence: CDR1 LGHNA, CDR2 YSLEER. CDR3 amino acids: CASSQESGYNQPQHF. CDR3 DNA: TGCGCCAGCAGCCAAGAGTCCGGATACAATCAGCCCCAGCATTTT.

This clone was detected only a few times. J is TRBJ2-2 and V is TRBV4-1, with TRBD2 identical over 13 bases. The J segment lost 6 bases and the V segment lost 3 bases, leaving 1 base of the junction unmatched. Germline V gene data show CDR1 as MGHRA and CDR2 as YSYEKL. This CDR3 comprises 15 residues. CDR3 amino acids: CASSHGLAGAGELFF. The CDR3 bases are TGCGCCAGCAGCCACGGACTAGCGGGGGCCGGGGAGCTGTTTTTT.

To note about this clone: The sample contains more than one DNA sequence encoding this CDR3. This chain uses TRBV7-2 with TRBJ2-5; D is undetermined. Germline CDR1 is SGHTA and CDR2 is FQGNSA. The CDR3 totals 12 residues. Trimming pared 9 bases from V and 1 base from J, leaving 9 bases between. The CDR3 nucleotides read TGTGCCAGTTCCCCCGGCCAAGAGACCCAGTACTTC. This codes for CASSPGQETQYF.

Concerning this clone itself: Mismatch with germline at one junction end may stem from a read error. The chain combines TRBV11-3 with TRBJ2-3, with TRBD2 matching 8 bases. Germline lookup yields CDR1 SGHNT and CDR2 YENEEA. The CDR3 is 17 residues long. CDR3 in DNA: TGCGCCAGCAGCCAAGGTCAGCGGGAGTCTAGCACAGATACGCAGTATTTT. Translated, it gives CASSQGQRESSTDTQYF. The whole variable domain, remainder taken from reference TRBV11-3 and TRBJ2-3, is EAGVVQSPRYKIIEKKQPVAFWCNPISGHNTLYWYLQNLGQGPELLIRYENEEAVDDSQLPKDRFSAERLKGVDSTLKIQPAELGDSAVYLCASSQGQRESSTDTQYFGPGTRLTVL.

The chain has TRBV27 and TRBJ2-7; 7 bases map to TRBD1. J gave up 2 bases and V 2 bases, and 3 bases lay outside the gene matches. Per germline, CDR1 MNHEY and CDR2 SMNVEV (reference sequence). This CDR3 has 14 residues. Written as DNA, the CDR3 is TGTGCCAGCAGTTTAGTAAGGGGGCCCTACGAGCAGTACTTC. This codes for CASSLVRGPYEQYF.

This clone has only a few counts. The gene calls are TRBV19 and TRBJ1-2; unclear D gene. Deletions cut 5 bases from V and 6 bases from J, with 10 bases between. The CDR3 is 12 amino acids. The germline gives CDR1 LNHDA, CDR2 SQIVND (reference sequence). The CDR3 sequence is CASSVGRNGYTF. CDR3 coding DNA: TGTGCCAGTAGTGTAGGAAGAAATGGCTACACCTTC.

This chain joins TRBV28 and TRBJ1-6, with D possibly TRBD1 on 5 matching bases. V shed 8 bases and J shed 14 bases, with 19 bases lying between them. Germline assignment: CDR1 MDHEN and CDR2 SYDVKM. The CDR3 runs to 13 residues. CDR3 amino acids: CASRTTGTGTLHF. In nucleotides, the CDR3 is TGTGCCAGCCGCACTACTGGGACTGGGACCCTCCACTTT.

This clone was observed a few times. This chain uses TRBV4-2 with TRBJ2-1, with unresolved D. Germline CDR1 LGHNA, CDR2 YNFKEQ. The V gene lost 11 bases and the J gene lost 7 bases, with 15 bases spanning the gap. This CDR3 has 12 residues. This chain's CDR3 is CAGWRARNEQFF. DNA for the CDR3: TGTGCCGGATGGAGAGCGAGGAATGAGCAGTTCTTC.

The V call is TRBV14, the J call TRBJ2-1; perhaps TRBD2 as D (5 bases). Trimming cost V 1 base and J 4 bases, with 23 bases left between them. Germline V gene lookup returns CDR1 SGHDN and CDR2 FVKESK. This CDR3 contains 19 residues. CDR3 in amino acids: CASSQVNTRTPLNYNEQFF. In DNA, the CDR3 is TGTGCCAGCAGCCAAGTAAACACTCGGACTCCGCTTAATTACAATGAGCAGTTCTTC.

The V and J genes are TRBV5-1 and TRBJ1-5, with 7 bases matching TRBD1. This CDR3 spans 17 amino acids. Per the germline V gene, CDR1 is SGHRS and CDR2 is YFSETQ. Unmatched junction bases numbered 13, after V lost 4 bases and J lost 3 bases. The CDR3 DNA is TGCGCCAGCAGCCTGGATCCCACGACAGGGCCCAATCAGCCCCAGCATTTT. Amino acids: CASSLDPTTGPNQPQHF.

V and J are TRBV30 and TRBJ1-1, with 10 bases aligning to TRBD1. This CDR3 comprises 14 residues. Per the germline V gene, CDR1 is GTSNPN and CDR2 is SVGIG (reference sequence). V lost 0 bases, J lost 4 bases, and 2 bases stayed unmatched. CDR3: CAWSVTGGGTEAFF. The CDR3 region has the DNA TGTGCCTGGAGTGTGACAGGGGGCGGCACTGAAGCTTTCTTT.

V and J are TRBV7-9 and TRBJ2-3; 9 nucleotides line up with TRBD1. CDR1 is SEHNR, CDR2 FQNEAQ, per germline (reference sequence). V was pared by 3 bases and J by 4 bases, with 2 bases of the junction left unmatched. The CDR3 runs 14 residues. The CDR3 coding sequence is TGTGCCAGCAGCTTTCGACAGGGGGCAGATACGCAGTATTTT. Encoded protein: CASSFRQGADTQYF.

This chain links TRBV27 with TRBJ2-2, with 9 bases lining up with TRBD2. Germline values: CDR1 MNHEY, CDR2 SMNVEV (reference sequence). There are 18 residues in the CDR3. Trimming took 5 bases from V and 7 from J; bases not matched to a gene: 17. CDR3: CASSTKPLAGGPDGELFF. CDR3 DNA: TGTGCCAGCAGTACAAAACCTCTGGCGGGAGGGCCGGACGGGGAGCTGTTTTTT.

The rearrangement uses TRBV5-1 and TRBJ2-5; TRBD2 matches 7 bases. Trimming took 3 bases from V and 7 from J; bases not matched to a gene: 12. Germline values: CDR1 SGHRS, CDR2 YFSETQ. This CDR3 is 15 amino acids long. In DNA, the CDR3 is TGCGCCAGCAGCTCCGGGACTACTGGGCCAGGGACCCAGTACTTC. Residues: CASSSGTTGPGTQYF.